What follows are 28 T cell receptor beta chains derived from one specimen sequenced in a study of shared clonotypes between healthy human individuals. TCRdb's table, derived via immunoSEQ multiplex PCR, lists solely in-frame clones and lacks some. In the table there are some 2,000,000 clones, approximately 94% of which are singletons. CD45RO-negative, CCR7-positively selected cells formed the naive CD8 fraction, excluding terminally differentiated effector memory CD45RA+ cells. Source material: naive CD8+ T cells sorted from blood. These receptors were taken from a man between 18 and 29 years old in good health.

Remarks on this clone: At the DNA level, this CDR3 is encoded by other sequences in the same sample as well. CDR3 DNA: TGCGCCAGCAGCTTGGAGGCAGCGTACGAGCAGTACTTC. This gives the protein CASSLEAAYEQYF. J is TRBJ2-7 and V is TRBV5-1; D is undetermined. V lost 0 bases and J 4 bases, leaving 8 bases between the germline ends. CDR1 is SGHRS and CDR2 is YFSETQ in the germline V gene. The CDR3 has 13 residues.

The chain has TRBV5-6 and TRBJ2-2; D gene unclear. CDR1 is SGHDT and CDR2 is YYEEEE in the germline V gene. Deletions cut 4 bases from V and 7 bases from J, with 14 bases between. CDR3 length: 14 amino acids. The CDR3 reads CASSVVELSGELFF. The DNA for the CDR3 is TGTGCCAGCAGCGTCGTAGAGTTAAGCGGGGAGCTGTTTTTT.

The J gene is TRBJ1-2, the V gene TRBV7-9; the match to TRBD1 covers 10 bases. Trimming cost V 4 bases and J 10 bases; bases outside gene matches: 9. This CDR3 region has 14 residues. Per germline, CDR1 SEHNR and CDR2 FQNEAQ (reference sequence). The CDR3 bases are TGTGCCAGCAGCTATTCTGGGACAGGGGATATCTACACCTTC. Encoded protein: CASSYSGTGDIYTF. The full variable domain, in which reference TRBV7-9 and TRBJ1-2 provide the parts outside the CDR3, is DTGVSQNPRHKITKRGQNVTFRCDPISEHNRLYWYRQTLGQGPEFLTYFQNEAQLEKSRLLSDRFSAERPKGSFSTLEIQRTEQGDSAMYLCASSYSGTGDIYTFGSGTRLTVV.

The chain is built from TRBV27 and TRBJ1-3, with TRBD1 as a possible D gene (5 bases). The V end was cut by 5 bases, the J end by 4 bases, with 18 bases between. Germline CDR1 is MNHEY and CDR2 is SMNVEV (reference sequence). The CDR3 runs to 16 residues. For the CDR3, the DNA is TGTGCCAGCAGTACACTTGGAGAGGGGCGGGGAAACACCATATATTTT. It yields the protein CASSTLGEGRGNTIYF.

The chain couples TRBV6-1 to TRBJ2-1; 7 nucleotides line up with TRBD1. Germline trimming cut 1 base from V and 4 bases from J; bases unmatched to any gene: 7. The CDR3 sequence is 16 residues long. Germline CDR1 and CDR2: MNHNS and SASEGT. CDR3 in amino acids: CASSEEGTDVYNEQFF. In nucleotides, the CDR3 is TGTGCCAGCAGTGAAGAAGGGACAGATGTTTACAATGAGCAGTTCTTC.

This sequence joins TRBV4-3 and TRBJ2-1, with 8 bases identical to TRBD2. CDR1 LGHNA and CDR2 YSLEER come from the germline V gene. V was pared by 0 bases and J by 0 bases, with 13 bases of the junction left unmatched. CDR3 length: 20 amino acids. The CDR3 sequence: CASSQEEDSGVLSSYNEQFF. DNA for the CDR3: TGCGCCAGCAGCCAAGAAGAGGATAGCGGGGTTCTGAGCTCCTACAATGAGCAGTTCTTC.

A remark on this clone: This specimen includes other DNA sequences encoding the same CDR3. The chain carries TRBV4-2 and TRBJ2-7; D remains unclear. Germline V gives CDR1 LGHNA, CDR2 YNFKEQ. V gave up 0 bases and J gave up 0 bases, with 6 bases separating them. This CDR3 is 14 amino acids long. The CDR3 loop is CASSQDGTSYEQYF. For the CDR3, the DNA is TGTGCCAGCAGCCAAGACGGCACCTCCTACGAGCAGTACTTC.

V and J are TRBV7-9 and TRBJ2-3; 7 nucleotides match TRBD1. Looked up from germline, CDR1 is SEHNR and CDR2 is FQNEAQ (reference sequence). The CDR3 is made up of 17 amino acids. Trimming cost V 5 bases and J 1 base; bases outside gene matches: 12. The CDR3 region has the DNA TGTGCCAGCAGCCCGGGCGGTGAGGGGGCGGGCACAGATACGCAGTATTTT. The encoded protein is CASSPGGEGAGTDTQYF.

The chain joins TRBV7-9 to TRBJ2-1; D not resolved. Per the germline V gene, CDR1 is SEHNR and CDR2 is FQNEAQ (reference sequence). Trimming took off 4 bases at V and 2 bases at J, with 18 bases between the two ends. The length of the CDR3 is 17 residues. The CDR3 sequence: CASSSRSDDLAYNEQFF. The CDR3 DNA reads TGTGCCAGCAGCTCCCGATCGGACGACTTAGCCTACAATGAGCAGTTCTTC.

The chain uses TRBV2 and TRBJ2-7; TRBD1 might be the D (6 bases). V was pared by 8 bases and J by 2 bases, with 13 bases between. Germline V gene lookup returns CDR1 SNHLY and CDR2 FYNNEI. The CDR3 spans 13 residues. CDR3 in DNA: TGTGCCAGCTCCGAGGGGGATACCTACGAGCAGTACTTC. This codes for CASSEGDTYEQYF.

J is TRBJ2-7 and V is TRBV6-5, with 10 bases matching TRBD2. Germline values: CDR1 MNHEY, CDR2 SVGAGI. After removal of 6 bases from V and 6 bases from J, the junction contained 5 bases not matched to a gene. The CDR3 sequence is 13 residues long. CDR3 protein: CASSLAGDGEQYF. Written as DNA, the CDR3 is TGTGCCAGCAGCCTAGCGGGAGATGGCGAGCAGTACTTC.

The chain couples TRBV18 to TRBJ1-5; unclear D gene. CDR3 size: 14 residues. Germline V CDR1 and CDR2: KGHSH, LQKENI. V was cut by 3 bases and J by 3 bases, with 9 bases left in between. The CDR3 sequence is CASSPTEFNQPQHF. CDR3 DNA sequence: TGTGCCAGCTCACCGACCGAGTTCAATCAGCCCCAGCATTTT.

This sequence joins TRBV9 and TRBJ2-7, with D hard to call. Germline CDR1 is SGDLS and CDR2 is YYNGEE. The CDR3 totals 15 residues. V gave up 0 bases and J gave up 2 bases, with 12 bases separating them. CDR3 bases: TGTGCCAGCAGCGTAGAGCCCGCTACTACCTACGAGCAGTACTTC. Protein: CASSVEPATTYEQYF.

This chain uses TRBV4-1 with TRBJ1-5, with 7 bases that match TRBD1. CDR1 is MGHRA, CDR2 YSYEKL, per germline. The junction had 9 bases not matched to a gene; V was cut back by 5 bases and J by 2 bases. The CDR3 length is 16 residues. Here the CDR3 reads CASSTRQGLGNQPQHF. CDR3 in DNA: TGCGCCAGCAGCACCCGACAGGGTCTAGGCAATCAGCCCCAGCATTTT.

This clone was picked up one time. The chain is built from TRBV13 and TRBJ2-3; no clear D. Trimming stripped 1 base from V and 4 bases from J, with 9 bases between. The CDR3 contains 14 residues. Germline CDR1 reads PRHDT; CDR2 reads FYEKMQ (reference sequence). The CDR3 DNA follows: TGTGCCAGCAGCTTAGCCGTCCAGGCAGATACGCAGTATTTT. As protein: CASSLAVQADTQYF.

Of note for this clone: One end of the junction varies from germline; a read error may be responsible. The J gene is TRBJ1-2, the V gene TRBV13; no firm D call. The CDR3 sequence is 16 residues long. The germline V gene encodes CDR1 PRHDT and CDR2 FYEKMQ (reference sequence). CDR3 coding DNA: TGTGCCAGCAGCTTAGGCCTCCTCGAGAGATCTGATGGCTGCACCTTC. This translates into CASSLGLLERSDGCTF.

The chain employs TRBV7-9 and TRBJ2-5; D unresolved. Looked up from germline, CDR1 is SEHNR and CDR2 is FQNEAQ (reference sequence). This CDR3 comprises 17 residues. Trimming shortened V by 3 bases and J by 4 bases, and 21 bases separated the two germline ends. Here the CDR3 DNA reads TGTGCCAGCAGCTTCCTCACCCCCCCCGGCGAGCTAGAGACCCAGTACTTC. Amino acids: CASSFLTPPGELETQYF. Using reference TRBV7-9 and TRBJ2-5 for the parts outside the CDR3, the full variable domain is DTGVSQNPRHKITKRGQNVTFRCDPISEHNRLYWYRQTLGQGPEFLTYFQNEAQLEKSRLLSDRFSAERPKGSFSTLEIQRTEQGDSAMYLCASSFLTPPGELETQYFGPGTRLLVL.

This CDR3 is CASSSPLEDNYGYTF. The CDR3 coding sequence is TGTGCCAGCAGCTCTCCTCTTGAGGATAACTATGGCTACACCTTC. The rearrangement uses TRBV13 and TRBJ1-2; D is uncertain. The ends were cut back, 4 bases at V and 1 base at J, with 13 bases in the middle. The CDR3 loop spans 15 amino acids. Germline values: CDR1 PRHDT, CDR2 FYEKMQ (reference sequence).

This chain links TRBV27 with TRBJ2-7, with TRBD2 identical over 10 bases. Germline V lookup: CDR1 MNHEY, CDR2 SMNVEV (reference sequence). The CDR3 runs 15 residues. Trimming took 3 bases from V and 6 from J; bases not matched to a gene: 8. The CDR3 DNA sequence: TGTGCCAGCAGTTTTTCTAGCGGGAGTCTCTCCGAGCAGTACTTC. Its protein is CASSFSSGSLSEQYF.

The genes are TRBV4-1 and TRBJ1-3; D gene ambiguous. Looked up from germline, CDR1 is MGHRA and CDR2 is YSYEKL. Trimming left V 0 bases short and J 2 bases short, with 8 bases between. The CDR3 runs 15 residues. CDR3 sequence reads: CASSQDTSAGNTIYF. The CDR3 DNA is TGCGCCAGCAGCCAAGACACGTCGGCTGGAAACACCATATATTTT.

The chain combines TRBV7-9 with TRBJ1-4, with D possibly TRBD1 on 5 matching bases. CDR3 length: 13 amino acids. Trimming left V 5 bases short and J 4 bases short, with 8 bases between. CDR1 and CDR2 from the germline V gene are SEHNR and FQNEAQ (reference sequence). The CDR3 loop reads CASSPGGNEKLFF. The CDR3 DNA is TGTGCCAGCAGCCCCGGGGGTAATGAAAAACTGTTTTTT.

The count of this clone is one. At the DNA level, this CDR3 is encoded by other sequences in the same sample as well. The chain recombines TRBV9 with TRBJ2-5; D gene uncertain. Germline CDR1 and CDR2: SGDLS and YYNGEE. The V end lost 0 bases, the J end lost 1 base, and 10 bases lay between the germline ends. The CDR3 runs 15 residues. The CDR3 is CASSVGGQIQETQYF. In DNA, the CDR3 is TGTGCCAGCAGCGTAGGAGGTCAGATCCAAGAGACCCAGTACTTC.

The genes are TRBV10-3 and TRBJ2-7; 8 nucleotides align to TRBD1. J lost 6 bases, V lost 1 base, and 8 bases had no gene match. The germline CDR1 and CDR2 sequences are ENHRY and SYGVKD. The CDR3 consists of 15 residues. CDR3 DNA sequence: TGTGCCATCAGTGAGTGGGGTGGGCAGGGGGCCGAGCAGTACTTC. Residues: CAISEWGGQGAEQYF.

In the case of this clone: Other nucleotide sequences from this sample produce the same CDR3. The rearrangement joins TRBV4-1 to TRBJ2-7; TRBD2 aligns across 8 bases. Germline CDR1 is MGHRA and CDR2 is YSYEKL. With 3 bases clipped from V and 3 bases from J, the junction kept 7 bases outside the gene matches. The CDR3 totals 15 residues. In DNA form, the CDR3 reads TGCGCCAGCAGCCAGGACCCAAGCGGGGGCTACGAGCAGTACTTC. Its translation is CASSQDPSGGYEQYF.

The rearrangement joins TRBV7-8 to TRBJ2-2; 8 positions agree with TRBD2. This CDR3 comprises 17 residues. The germline gives CDR1 SGHVS, CDR2 FQNEAQ. V was clipped by 1 base and J by 0 bases; unmatched bases: 4. Here the CDR3 DNA reads TGTGCCAGCAGCTTAGACACAGCGGGAGCGAACACCGGGGAGCTGTTTTTT. Its protein product is CASSLDTAGANTGELFF.

The chain recombines TRBV7-9 with TRBJ2-2; no clear D. V was trimmed by 0 bases and J by 5 bases, leaving 16 bases between them. The germline CDR1 and CDR2 sequences are SEHNR and FQNEAQ (reference sequence). This CDR3 contains 17 residues. CDR3 protein: CASSLAAALLETGELFF. For the CDR3, the DNA is TGTGCCAGCAGCTTAGCGGCGGCCCTCCTCGAGACCGGGGAGCTGTTTTTT.

Note on this clone: In the same sample, other DNA sequences code for this CDR3. The chain uses TRBV4-1 and TRBJ2-7, with D perhaps TRBD1 or TRBD2 (5 bases each). Germline-derived CDR1 and CDR2 are MGHRA and YSYEKL. This CDR3 comprises 11 residues. Trimming cost V 5 bases and J 5 bases, with 7 bases left between them. For the CDR3, the DNA is TGCGCCAGCAGCAGGGGAGACGAGCAGTACTTC. Protein sequence: CASSRGDEQYF.

The chain combines TRBV14 with TRBJ2-3, with 9 bases matching TRBD2. Trimming at V came to 1 base and at J to 5 bases, leaving 1 base not matched to a gene. Per germline, CDR1 SGHDN and CDR2 FVKESK. This CDR3 spans 14 amino acids. The CDR3 reads CASSQVREGDTQYF. CDR3 coding DNA: TGTGCCAGCAGCCAAGTGCGGGAGGGAGATACGCAGTATTTT.